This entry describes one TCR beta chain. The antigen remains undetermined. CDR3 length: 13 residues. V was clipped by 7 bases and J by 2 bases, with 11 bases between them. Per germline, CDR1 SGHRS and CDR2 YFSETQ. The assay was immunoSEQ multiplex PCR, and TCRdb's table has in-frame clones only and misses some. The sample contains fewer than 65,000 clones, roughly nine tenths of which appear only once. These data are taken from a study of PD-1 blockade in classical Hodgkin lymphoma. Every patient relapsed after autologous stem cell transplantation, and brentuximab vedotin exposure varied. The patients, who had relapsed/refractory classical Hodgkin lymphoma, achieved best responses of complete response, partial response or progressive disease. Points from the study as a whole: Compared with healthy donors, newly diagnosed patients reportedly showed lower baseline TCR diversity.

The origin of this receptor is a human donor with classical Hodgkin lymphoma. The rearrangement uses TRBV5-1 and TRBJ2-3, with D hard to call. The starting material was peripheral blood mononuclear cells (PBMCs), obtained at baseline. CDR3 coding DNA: TGCGCCAGCGGACCAAGCGACACAGATACGCAGTATTTT. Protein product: CASGPSDTDTQYF.